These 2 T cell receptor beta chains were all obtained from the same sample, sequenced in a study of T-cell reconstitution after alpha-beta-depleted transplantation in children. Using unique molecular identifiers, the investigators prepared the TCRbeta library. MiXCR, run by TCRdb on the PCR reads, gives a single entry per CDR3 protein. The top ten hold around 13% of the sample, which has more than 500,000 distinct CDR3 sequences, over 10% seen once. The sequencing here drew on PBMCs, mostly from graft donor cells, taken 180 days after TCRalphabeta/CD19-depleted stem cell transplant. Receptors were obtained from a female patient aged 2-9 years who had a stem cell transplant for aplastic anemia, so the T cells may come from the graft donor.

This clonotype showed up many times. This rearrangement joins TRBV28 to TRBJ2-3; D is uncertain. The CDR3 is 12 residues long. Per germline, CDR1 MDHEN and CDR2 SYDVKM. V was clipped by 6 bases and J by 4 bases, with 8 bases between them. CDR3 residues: CASSLGSDTQYF. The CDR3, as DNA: TGTGCCAGCAGCTTAGGATCAGATACGCAGTATTTT.

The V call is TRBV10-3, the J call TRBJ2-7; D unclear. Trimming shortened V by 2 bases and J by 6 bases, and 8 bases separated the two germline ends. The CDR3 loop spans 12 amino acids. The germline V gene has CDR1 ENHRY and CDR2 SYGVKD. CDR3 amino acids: CAISEPEGEQYV. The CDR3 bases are TGTGCCATCAGTGAGCCCGAAGGCGAGCAGTACGTC.